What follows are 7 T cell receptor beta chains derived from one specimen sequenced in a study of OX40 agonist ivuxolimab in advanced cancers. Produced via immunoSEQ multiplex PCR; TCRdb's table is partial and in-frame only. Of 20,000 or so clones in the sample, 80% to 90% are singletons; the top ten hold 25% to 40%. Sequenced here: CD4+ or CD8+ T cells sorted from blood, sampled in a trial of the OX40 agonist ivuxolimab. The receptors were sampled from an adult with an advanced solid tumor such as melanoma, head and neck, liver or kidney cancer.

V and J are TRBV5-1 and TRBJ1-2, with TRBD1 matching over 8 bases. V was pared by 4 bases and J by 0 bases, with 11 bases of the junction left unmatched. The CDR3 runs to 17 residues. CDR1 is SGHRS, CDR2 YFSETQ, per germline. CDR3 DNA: TGCGCCAGCAGCCTGGATAGAGGGACAGGCACTAACTATGGCTACACCTTC. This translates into CASSLDRGTGTNYGYTF.

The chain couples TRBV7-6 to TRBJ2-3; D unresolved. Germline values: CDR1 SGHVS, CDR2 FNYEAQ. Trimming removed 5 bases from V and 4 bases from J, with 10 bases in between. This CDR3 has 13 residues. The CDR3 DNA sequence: TGTGCCAGCAGCCGGACGGCCTCAGATACGCAGTATTTT. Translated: CASSRTASDTQYF.

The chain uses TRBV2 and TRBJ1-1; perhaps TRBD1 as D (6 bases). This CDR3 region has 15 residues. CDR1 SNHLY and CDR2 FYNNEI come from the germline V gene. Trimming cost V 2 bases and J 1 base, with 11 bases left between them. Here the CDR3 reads CASSERQGRNTEAFF. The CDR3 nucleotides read TGTGCCAGCAGTGAAAGGCAGGGGAGGAACACTGAAGCTTTCTTT.

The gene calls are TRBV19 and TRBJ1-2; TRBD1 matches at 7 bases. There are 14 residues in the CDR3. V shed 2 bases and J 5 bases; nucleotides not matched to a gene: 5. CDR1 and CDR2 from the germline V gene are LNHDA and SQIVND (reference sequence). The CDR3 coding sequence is TGTGCCAGTAGTATAAAGGGGACAGCTTATGGCTACACCTTC. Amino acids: CASSIKGTAYGYTF.

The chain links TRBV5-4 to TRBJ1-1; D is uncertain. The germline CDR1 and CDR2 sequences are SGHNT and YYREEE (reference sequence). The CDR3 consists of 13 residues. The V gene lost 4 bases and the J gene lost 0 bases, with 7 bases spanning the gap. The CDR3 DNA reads TGTGCCAGCAGCACTGGGGTGAACACTGAAGCTTTCTTT. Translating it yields CASSTGVNTEAFF.

In DNA form, the CDR3 reads TGTGCCAGCGGCCACTGGGCTAGCGAAAACACCGGGGAGCTGTTTTTT. Protein product: CASGHWASENTGELFF. The genes are TRBV6-6 and TRBJ2-2; a weak D match, TRBD2 (6 bases). Trimming removed 8 bases at V and 2 bases at J, with 18 bases between. In germline, CDR1 is MNHNY, CDR2 SVGAGI (reference sequence). This CDR3 region has 16 residues.

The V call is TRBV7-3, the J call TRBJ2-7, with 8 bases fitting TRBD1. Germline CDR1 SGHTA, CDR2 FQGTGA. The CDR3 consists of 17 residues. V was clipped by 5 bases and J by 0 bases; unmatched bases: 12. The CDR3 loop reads CASSHRTGIGGSYEQYF. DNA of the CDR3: TGTGCCAGCAGCCACAGGACAGGGATTGGGGGCTCCTACGAGCAGTACTTC.